Presented here are 16 T cell receptor beta chains from one specimen sequenced in a study of T-cell reconstitution after alpha-beta-depleted transplantation in children. Unique molecular identifiers were used to barcode this TCRbeta library. MiXCR, run by TCRdb on the PCR reads, gives a single entry per CDR3 protein. The profile covers 300,000 or so distinct CDR3 sequences, with about 10% appearing a single time and 10% taken by the ten largest. Sample: PBMCs from the stem cell graft donor, taken from the stem cell graft. The receptor source for this set is a human donor who donated a stem cell graft to a child with SCID.

The table lists this clonotype with a few counts. This sequence joins TRBV12-3 or TRBV12-4 and TRBJ1-1; D is ambiguous. The CDR3 loop spans 15 amino acids. Trimming took 4 bases from V and 5 from J, leaving 17 bases between them. The CDR3 sequence is CASSSTRRAETEAFF. CDR3 sequence (DNA): TGTGCCAGCAGTTCCACGAGGCGGGCAGAAACTGAAGCTTTCTTT.

The chain recombines TRBV20-1 with TRBJ1-5, with D perhaps TRBD1 (6 bases). Germline V CDR1 and CDR2: DFQATT, SNEGSKA (reference sequence). This CDR3 contains 13 residues. This CDR3 is CSGGGASNQPQHF. The CDR3 nucleotides are TGCAGCGGTGGGGGGGCGAGCAATCAGCCCCAGCATTTT.

As to this clonotype: Just one base apart from a much larger clone, this may be a read error. The V gene is TRBV25-1, the J gene TRBJ2-7; the match to TRBD1 covers 10 bases. V lost 6 bases, J lost 5 bases, and 4 bases stayed unmatched. The CDR3 is 13 amino acids. Germline assignment: CDR1 MGHDK and CDR2 SYGVNS. This CDR3 reads CASSRDRGNEQYF. As DNA, the CDR3 is TGTGCCAGCAGCCGGGACAGGGGCAACGAGCAGTACTTC.

For the CDR3, the DNA is TGTGCCAGCAGCAAGCCTGGAGAGGGTGAGGACAGGGAGAACACTGAAGCTTTCTTT. This gives the protein CASSKPGEGEDRENTEAFF. The chain carries TRBV21-1 and TRBJ1-1; the table's D call TRBD1 went unverified against the DNA. TRBV21-1 counts as a pseudogene. The CDR3 length is 19 residues.

The genes are TRBV5-1 and TRBJ1-1, with a possible D match to TRBD1 (6 bases). CDR1 SGHRS and CDR2 YFSETQ come from the germline V gene. The CDR3 totals 14 residues. The V end lost 4 bases, the J end lost 1 base, and 11 bases lay between the germline ends. The CDR3 bases are TGCGCCAGCAGCAACGGACAGAGGAACACTGAAGCTTTCTTT. Its protein is CASSNGQRNTEAFF.

This clonotype was seen only a few times. The chain couples TRBV5-1 to TRBJ2-1; possibly TRBD1 for D (6 bases). The length of the CDR3 is 15 residues. Trimming took off 0 bases at V and 9 bases at J, with 16 bases between the two ends. CDR1 and CDR2 from the germline V gene are SGHRS and YFSETQ. The DNA of the CDR3 is TGCGCCAGCAGCTTGGGGACAGTATCAATAAGTGAGCAGTTCTTC. This gives the protein CASSLGTVSISEQFF. The full variable domain, with the rest looked up from reference TRBV5-1 and TRBJ2-1, is KAGVTQTPRYLIKTRGQQVTLSCSPISGHRSVSWYQQTPGQGLQFLFEYFSETQRNKGNFPGRFSGRQFSNSRSEMNVSTLELGDSALYLCASSLGTVSISEQFFGPGTRLTVL.

This chain uses TRBV24-1 with TRBJ2-1; D possibly corresponds to TRBD1 (5 bases). V was trimmed by 3 bases and J by 0 bases, leaving 11 bases between them. The CDR3 covers 16 residues. CDR1 and CDR2 (germline): KGHDR, SFDVKD. In DNA, the CDR3 is TGTGCCACCAGTGATACAGGACCGAACTCCTACAATGAGCAGTTCTTC. Translation: CATSDTGPNSYNEQFF.

This clonotype was recorded a few times. The chain combines TRBV24-1 with TRBJ2-7, with D hard to call. V was shortened by 5 bases and J by 5 bases, with 3 bases between the two germline ends. CDR3 length: 10 residues. CDR1 is KGHDR, CDR2 SFDVKD, per germline. The CDR3: CATSVNEQYF. CDR3 coding DNA: TGTGCCACCAGTGTTAACGAGCAGTACTTC.

V usage is TRBV6-1 and J usage is TRBJ2-1; maybe TRBD2 (6 bases). V lost 6 bases, J lost 7 bases, and 16 bases lay in between. CDR3 length equals 14 residues. The germline gives CDR1 MNHNS, CDR2 SASEGT. CDR3 sequence reads: CASRPGAGGNEQFF. The CDR3 nucleotides are TGTGCCAGCAGACCCGGCGCTGGGGGGAATGAGCAGTTCTTC.

The chain couples TRBV6-1 to TRBJ2-5, with D hard to call. V lost 6 bases and J lost 5, with 10 bases in between. Germline CDR1 MNHNS, CDR2 SASEGT. This CDR3 is 12 amino acids long. The CDR3 nucleotides are TGTGCCAGCAGGCCGATAGGTGAGACCCAGTACTTC. Translation: CASRPIGETQYF.

Ten or more counts support this clonotype. This sequence joins TRBV20-1 and TRBJ1-3; D is unresolved. From germline, CDR1 is DFQATT and CDR2 SNEGSKA (reference sequence). The CDR3 sequence is 15 residues long. V lost 0 bases to trimming and J lost 0 bases, with 9 bases between them. Written as DNA, the CDR3 is TGCAGTGCTAGAGATCTGGCCAACTCTGGAAACACCATATATTTT. Its protein product is CSARDLANSGNTIYF.

This chain uses TRBV5-1 with TRBJ2-7; no definite D call. This CDR3 has 13 residues. Trimming took off 1 base at V and 3 bases at J, with 8 bases between the two ends. The germline gives CDR1 SGHRS, CDR2 YFSETQ. CDR3 in DNA: TGCGCCAGCAGCTTGACAGACGGCTACGAGCAGTACTTC. Protein: CASSLTDGYEQYF.

This clonotype occurred many times. CDR3 protein: CASSLQGTATDTQYF. Written as DNA, the CDR3 is TGTGCCAGCAGCCTGCAGGGGACAGCGACGGATACGCAGTATTTT. The chain couples TRBV9 to TRBJ2-3; the match to TRBD1 covers 7 bases. Germline V gives CDR1 SGDLS, CDR2 YYNGEE. The CDR3 is made up of 15 amino acids. J lost 6 bases, V lost 4 bases, and 11 bases had no gene match. Full variable domain (missing parts from reference TRBV9 and TRBJ2-3): DSGVTQTPKHLITATGQRVTLRCSPRSGDLSVYWYQQSLDQGLQFLIQYYNGEERAKGNILERFSAQQFPDLHSELNLSSLELGDSALYFCASSLQGTATDTQYFGPGTRLTVL.

This clonotype was seen a few times. V gene TRBV10-1 combines with J gene TRBJ2-3, with TRBD2 matching 7 bases. With 3 bases clipped from V and 6 bases from J, the junction kept 9 bases outside the gene matches. The CDR3 is 15 residues long. Per the germline V gene, CDR1 is WNHNN and CDR2 is SYGVQD (reference sequence). The CDR3 loop reads CASSDLAVHKDTQYF. CDR3 bases: TGCGCCAGCAGTGACCTAGCGGTCCATAAGGATACGCAGTATTTT.

The chain carries TRBV10-3 and TRBJ1-1, with 8 bases matching TRBD1. This CDR3 has 22 amino acids. J lost 3 bases, V lost 2 bases, and 26 bases had no gene match. Germline assignment: CDR1 ENHRY and CDR2 SYGVKD. CDR3 in amino acids: CAISELRLITRTGRTLDTEAFF. DNA for the CDR3: TGTGCCATCAGTGAGCTAAGATTAATCACCCGGACAGGGAGAACCCTCGACACTGAAGCTTTCTTT.

This clonotype has ten or more counts. The chain joins TRBV6-5 to TRBJ2-3; D call uncertain. Per the germline V gene, CDR1 is MNHEY and CDR2 is SVGAGI. This CDR3 has 14 amino acids. The V gene lost 2 bases and the J gene lost 2 bases, with 8 bases spanning the gap. For the CDR3, the DNA is TGTGCCAGCAGTTACGTTCGAAACACAGATACGCAGTATTTT. It codes for CASSYVRNTDTQYF.